This T cell receptor (beta chain) appears in the sequencing data of a study of shared T cell receptors in the human thymus. Some clones are missing from TCRdb's copy, which holds only in-frame ones; the method was immunoSEQ multiplex PCR. This table holds over 650,000 clones, about 87% found once. In addition, the sample was reused for a study of human thymus T cells. Per that paper: Healthy Finnish infants undergoing corrective surgery for congenital heart defects provided the donor material. Corrective cardiac operations yielded the resected thymus tissue. Thymic and blood repertoires appeared to carry a bias in their V and J gene usage. Unrelated individuals were reported by related research to share highly overlapping thymic repertoires.

The origin of this receptor is a boy under two years old with a congenital heart defect. The sequenced sample consisted of thymocytes.

CDR3 bases: TGTGCCAGCAGCTTCAGGGGGAAGTACGAGCAGTACTTC. Protein sequence: CASSFRGKYEQYF. This chain joins TRBV7-9 and TRBJ2-7; 7 nucleotides align to TRBD1. In germline, CDR1 is SEHNR, CDR2 FQNEAQ (reference sequence). This CDR3 is 13 amino acids long. The J segment lost 4 bases and the V segment lost 3 bases, leaving 3 bases of the junction unmatched. The complete variable domain, with remaining parts taken from reference TRBV7-9 and TRBJ2-7, reads DTGVSQNPRHKITKRGQNVTFRCDPISEHNRLYWYRQTLGQGPEFLTYFQNEAQLEKSRLLSDRFSAERPKGSFSTLEIQRTEQGDSAMYLCASSFRGKYEQYFGPGTRLTVT.